The T cell receptor beta chain described here comes from a study of tumor and adjacent non-tumor tissue in lung cancer (dated by TCRdb to the late 2010s). About the full investigation: By cancer type, the cohort comprised 12 adenocarcinoma patients, a couple of squamous cell carcinoma patients and 1 small cell lung cancer patient. In total, sequencing yielded approximately 130,000,000 productive TCRbeta reads, which works out to an average of about 4.2 million reads per sample. Using bulk TCRbeta repertoires from some 14 lung cancer patients, the study set lung tumor tissue side by side with matched distant non-tumor lung tissue. TCRbeta CDR3 sequencing was performed on thirty paired specimens, with one tumor sample and one normal lung sample collected per patient. Among the approximately 15 patients, ages ranged from roughly 30 to 76 years, approximately ten were men and 5 were women, and disease was TNM stage I to III. What the work shows at the level of the full study, not this receptor alone: Neither the sequencing platform nor unique molecular identifiers are named or mentioned anywhere in the methods. Significantly higher TCR diversity (inverse Simpson) was observed in tumor tissue than in normal lung tissue (around 450 vs 160, P = 0.0075, Mann-Whitney U test). The cohort had only about 14 patients, and the authors noted that larger samples and more detailed clinical data are needed. A significantly larger cumulative share of the repertoire was made up by the top 100 clones in normal lung than in tumor tissue. Significantly higher TCR diversity was found in younger patients, and higher tumor TCR diversity was associated with shorter overall and disease-free survival. Because peripheral blood was not sequenced, the blood TCRbeta repertoires of the lung cancer patients in the study went unexamined.

From cysteine to phenylalanine, the CDR3 is 14 amino acids long. Only the CDR3 DNA is retained, 42 bases long and in frame from the first base. The germline V gene (reference sequence) provides CDR1 SGHAT and CDR2 FQDESV. RNA was extracted from bulk unsorted tissue and checked for quality with a NanoDrop ND-1000 and an Agilent 2100. Distant non-tumor tissue taken more than 3 cm from the tumor edge was used as the normal lung sample. All donors had newly diagnosed lung cancer, had not received prior chemotherapy, and were admitted for thoracic surgery in China between August and November 2014. Patients who had received previous radiotherapy or chemotherapy, or who had another concurrent cancer, were excluded from the study. Pieces of surgical tissue measuring about 1-2 cm3 were kept in RNAlater solution and stored at -80 degrees C until use. This clonotype showed up just a few times. Its binding antigen is unknown. The junction departs from the called germline gene at one end, perhaps through a read error.

The library was produced with multiplex PCR. Sequencing was carried out with an Illumina HiSeq 2500. TCRbeta libraries were built by three rounds of nested PCR using primers (Table S4), following protocols modified from ARM-PCR. Before sequencing, PCR products of 200-500 bp were excised from the gel and purified with the QIAquick gel extraction kit. The study's processing was this. Trimmomatic was used to clean the reads, FLASH was used to merge the reads into complete CDR3 sequences, and MiTCR was used to assign the reads to V(D)J germline segments. Clonal diversity was calculated as the inverse Simpson's index using VDJtools. Productive reads were defined as in-frame sequences without a premature stop codon. TCRdb trimmed the raw reads at Q25, called clones with MiXCR and kept productive beta chains. When rows share a CDR3 protein, they turn into one entry using the most common DNA and genes. These V and J calls rely on TCRdb rather than the paper's analysis. The sample records some 70,000 distinct CDR3 sequences, around 70% of which are singletons. The top ten clonotypes cover roughly 26% of the sample.

This receptor chain uses TRBV11-1 and TRBJ2-3; 7 nucleotides in the junction match TRBD1. The receptor's source is a woman in her fifties or sixties with non-small cell lung cancer. The specimen sequenced was distant non-tumor lung tissue. The sequenced DNA: TGTGCCAGCAGCATGGCTACAGGGGCAGATACGCATTATTTT. The encoded protein is CASSMATGADTHYF.